This T cell receptor beta chain came from a study of CD8 T cells in Susac syndrome. Trimming took off 8 bases at V and 2 bases at J, with 18 bases between the two ends. Germline lookup yields CDR1 SQVTM and CDR2 ANQGSEA. The CDR3 is 14 amino acids. Controls were drawn from healthy donors and were matched for age and sex. Random-hexamer reverse transcription was applied to about 0.45 to 1 ug RNA. An immunoSEQ multiplex PCR amplified TCR beta CDR3 over 54 Vbeta and 13 Jbeta. TCRdb re-derived calls from the immunoSEQ multiplex PCR reads in MiXCR, one entry per CDR3 protein. The sample records 100,000 to 150,000 distinct CDR3 sequences, roughly 96% being singletons.

Sequencing used CD4+ T cells from PBMCs. The chain carries TRBV29-1 and TRBJ2-5, with D possibly being TRBD2 (6 bases). This TCR derives from a human donor in good health. The CDR3 DNA sequence: TGCAGCCCCGGGAAAGGAGGGGCTCAAGAGACCCAGTACTTC. It codes for CSPGKGGAQETQYF.